This record concerns one T cell receptor (beta chain) sequence. Its antigen is unknown. The length of the CDR3 is 18 residues. V lost 1 base and J lost 4; bases outside the gene matches: 14. Germline assignment: CDR1 KGHDR and CDR2 SFDVKD. TCR beta CDR3 regions were amplified from RNA transcripts. Initially, a first-round RT-PCR of the TCR CDR3 employed the HTBI primer set. TCRdb used MiXCR to reprocess the multiplex PCR reads, holding one entry per CDR3 protein. The data hold approximately 510,000 distinct CDR3 sequences, with 46% observed a single time. The data belong to a study of T cells in Graves' hyperthyroidism and ophthalmopathy. Points from the study as a whole: Ophthalmopathy was told apart from stable hyperthyroidism by a 13 V-J model. The model anticipated ophthalmopathy a median around six months pre-onset.

The genes are TRBV24-1 and TRBJ2-5, with 7 bases identical to TRBD2. Sequenced: peripheral blood or thyroid tissue (not recorded which). This receptor was taken from an adult woman with Graves' disease, either hyperthyroidism or ophthalmopathy (not recorded which). The CDR3 sequence: CATSDFASGEGLGETQYF. The CDR3, as DNA: TGTGCCACCAGTGATTTTGCTAGCGGAGAAGGGTTGGGAGAGACCCAGTACTTC.